The 20 T cell receptor beta chains presented below share a single source sample, sequenced in a study of CD8+ T cells in alopecia areata. As the sequencing template, cDNA was produced by extracting RNA and reverse transcribing it. Profiling relied on immunoSEQ multiplex PCR, and the TCRdb table lists in-frame clones only, not all of them. The data show fewer than 150,000 clones, roughly 82% seen once. Treatment specified: oral pan-JAK inhibitor, 5-10 mg twice daily. The source material was CD8+ T cells sorted from blood, sampled at week 4, from a patient treated with tofacitinib. These receptors were collected from a human donor with alopecia areata.

V gene TRBV7-9 combines with J gene TRBJ1-5; 7 bases agree with TRBD1. The CDR3 runs 15 residues. Germline V gives CDR1 SEHNR, CDR2 FQNEAQ (reference sequence). The trim removed 4 bases at V and 3 bases at J, leaving 6 bases unmatched. The CDR3 DNA is TGTGCCAGCAGCTCCGGGACAGCAGACAATCAGCCCCAGCATTTT. Translated, it gives CASSSGTADNQPQHF.

V and J are TRBV5-1 and TRBJ2-3; D unresolved. In germline, CDR1 is SGHRS, CDR2 YFSETQ. Trimming pared 0 bases from V and 2 bases from J, leaving 10 bases between. This CDR3 is 15 amino acids long. CDR3 sequence reads: CASSLGATSTDTQYF. The CDR3, as DNA: TGCGCCAGCAGCTTGGGGGCCACTTCCACAGATACGCAGTATTTT.

The chain uses TRBV4-3 and TRBJ2-5; 10 bases map to TRBD1. CDR1 LGHNA and CDR2 YSLEER come from the germline V gene. The CDR3 spans 17 residues. V was pared by 0 bases and J by 5 bases, with 9 bases of the junction left unmatched. The CDR3 nucleotides are TGCGCCAGCAGCCAAGATGATTTAGGGACAGGGGCCGAGACCCAGTACTTC. This translates into CASSQDDLGTGAETQYF.

The chain links TRBV5-4 to TRBJ2-1; the D gene is possibly TRBD1 (6 bases). The CDR3 sequence is 16 residues long. Trimming took off 4 bases at V and 2 bases at J, with 16 bases between the two ends. Germline CDR1 and CDR2: SGHNT and YYREEE (reference sequence). The CDR3 reads CASSAEQGDAYNEQFF. The CDR3 region has the DNA TGTGCCAGCAGCGCCGAACAGGGTGACGCCTACAATGAGCAGTTCTTC.

The chain uses TRBV10-3 and TRBJ2-5, with 8 bases lining up with TRBD2. This CDR3 has 16 residues. Trimming cost V 3 bases and J 3 bases; bases outside gene matches: 9. Germline V gene sequence: CDR1 ENHRY, CDR2 SYGVKD. The CDR3 spells CAISEILAGREETQYF. CDR3 DNA: TGTGCCATCAGTGAAATCCTAGCGGGTCGAGAAGAGACCCAGTACTTC.

This clone turned up a few times. The chain employs TRBV29-1 and TRBJ2-4, with D possibly TRBD1 on 6 matching bases. V lost 6 bases to trimming and J lost 0 bases, with 15 bases between them. CDR1 is SQVTM, CDR2 ANQGSEA, per germline. The CDR3 covers 15 residues. CDR3 residues: CSVRTETLAKNIQYF. The CDR3 nucleotides are TGCAGCGTCAGGACAGAGACTTTAGCCAAAAACATTCAGTACTTC.

The chain carries TRBV5-6 and TRBJ2-7; the D is unclear. Per germline, CDR1 SGHDT and CDR2 YYEEEE. The CDR3 spans 11 residues. V lost 1 base, J lost 3 bases, and 2 bases lay in between. The CDR3 sequence is CASSLRYEQYF. CDR3 DNA sequence: TGTGCCAGCAGCTTGCGCTACGAGCAGTACTTC. Supplemented by reference TRBV5-6 and TRBJ2-7, the full variable domain reads DAGVTQSPTHLIKTRGQQVTLRCSPKSGHDTVSWYQQALGQGPQFIFQYYEEEERQRGNFPDRFSGHQFPNYSSELNVNALLLGDSALYLCASSLRYEQYFGPGTRLTVT.

The chain combines TRBV10-1 with TRBJ2-1; D is possibly TRBD2 (6 bases). Germline loops: CDR1 WNHNN, CDR2 SYGVQD (reference sequence). Deletions cut 2 bases from V and 3 bases from J, with 11 bases between. There are 15 residues in the CDR3. The chain's CDR3 is CASSENRGSYNEQFF. The DNA of the CDR3 is TGCGCCAGCAGTGAGAACCGGGGGAGCTACAATGAGCAGTTCTTC.

This clone was recorded a few times. The chain is built from TRBV21-1 and TRBJ2-7; the tabulated D call, TRBD1, remains unverified against the DNA. TRBV21-1 is shown as a pseudogene. The length of the CDR3 is 16 residues. Here the CDR3 DNA reads TGTGCCAGCAGCAAAGCTTCGACAGGGTCTAACTACGAGCAGTACTTC. Its protein is CASSKASTGSNYEQYF.

The V gene is TRBV7-6, the J gene TRBJ2-5, with 8 bases lining up with TRBD1. This CDR3 region has 17 residues. Germline V gives CDR1 SGHVS, CDR2 FNYEAQ. V lost 5 bases, J lost 0 bases, and 11 bases stayed unmatched. The DNA for the CDR3 is TGTGCCAGCAGCCCACTGCCCCCGGACAGGGACCAAGAGACCCAGTACTTC. Residues: CASSPLPPDRDQETQYF.

J is TRBJ1-5 and V is TRBV4-1; no clear D. CDR1 is MGHRA and CDR2 is YSYEKL in the germline V gene. CDR3 length: 15 amino acids. V was pared by 1 base and J by 3 bases, with 10 bases between. CDR3 nucleotide sequence: TGCGCCAGCAGCCAAGCCGGGATCTCCAATCAGCCCCAGCATTTT. Its protein is CASSQAGISNQPQHF.

A single count supports this clone. V is TRBV10-2 and J is TRBJ1-5; possible D gene TRBD1, 5 bases. There are 15 residues in the CDR3. The V end lost 2 bases, the J end lost 3 bases, and 11 bases lay between the germline ends. From germline, CDR1 is WSHSY and CDR2 SAAADI. In nucleotides, the CDR3 is TGCGCCAGCAGTGAGGGAGGGGACGACAATCAGCCCCAGCATTTT. It is translated as CASSEGGDDNQPQHF.

This sequence joins TRBV7-9 and TRBJ2-7; D might be TRBD1 (6 bases). CDR1 is SEHNR and CDR2 is FQNEAQ in the germline V gene (reference sequence). The CDR3 consists of 14 residues. V was cut by 5 bases and J by 2 bases, with 13 bases left in between. The CDR3 region has the DNA TGTGCCAGCAGCCAAGGGACACCGGCCTACGAGCAGTACTTC. Translating gives CASSQGTPAYEQYF.

The rearrangement uses TRBV21-1 and TRBJ2-5; TRBD2 is the table's D call and was not checked against the DNA. TRBV21-1 is a known pseudogene. The CDR3 runs 13 residues. CDR3 coding DNA: TGTGCCAGCAGCAAAGGCGGGGTAAAGACCCAGTACTTC. Translating it yields CASSKGGVKTQYF.

The gene calls are TRBV21-1 and TRBJ2-7; TRBD1, the D gene given by the table, was not confirmed from the DNA. TRBV21-1 is recorded as a pseudogene. The CDR3 covers 11 residues. CDR3 sequence (DNA): TGTGCCAGCAGCACGCGACAAGTCCGGTACTTC. Translating it yields CASSTRQVRYF.

V and J are TRBV27 and TRBJ1-6; D unclear. This CDR3 contains 16 residues. From germline, CDR1 is MNHEY and CDR2 SMNVEV (reference sequence). V was clipped by 3 bases and J by 3 bases, with 12 bases between them. The CDR3 bases are TGTGCCAGCAGTTTTAAAGGGTCTCACTATAATTCACCCCTCCACTTT. Residues: CASSFKGSHYNSPLHF.

V and J are TRBV15 and TRBJ2-7; 8 bases are a match to TRBD2. Trimming cost V 3 bases and J 5 bases; bases outside gene matches: 12. This CDR3 has 16 residues. Germline CDR1 LNHNV, CDR2 YYDKDF (reference sequence). The CDR3 DNA reads TGTGCCACCAGCAGCTACCGGCGGGGGGCCGGGGACGAGCAGTACTTC. Protein product: CATSSYRRGAGDEQYF.

CDR3 residues: CASSIGDTYEQYF. DNA of the CDR3: TGTGCCAGTAGTATTGGCGATACCTACGAGCAGTACTTC. The gene calls are TRBV19 and TRBJ2-7; D is ambiguous. The CDR3 spans 13 residues. The V and J ends lost 3 bases and 2 bases respectively, with 8 bases between them. CDR1 and CDR2 from the germline V gene are LNHDA and SQIVND (reference sequence).

The chain employs TRBV6-6 and TRBJ1-1; possibly TRBD1 for D (6 bases). The CDR3 has 13 amino acids. Germline-derived CDR1 and CDR2 are MNHNY and SVGAGI (reference sequence). Trimming left V 2 bases short and J 7 bases short, with 11 bases between. CDR3 nucleotide sequence: TGTGCCAGCAGTTACCGGGGGCTCCATGAAGCTTTCTTT. The encoded protein is CASSYRGLHEAFF.

This chain uses TRBV5-1 with TRBJ2-7; a possible D gene is TRBD1 (6 bases). Trimming cost V 1 base and J 0 bases, with 26 bases left between them. Germline loops: CDR1 SGHRS, CDR2 YFSETQ. This CDR3 is 20 amino acids long. The CDR3 bases are TGCGCCAGCAGCTTGCTCGGGACAAGGAACCCTAGAACACACTCCTACGAGCAGTACTTC. This codes for CASSLLGTRNPRTHSYEQYF.